This is a list of T cell receptor beta chains from one sample in a study of CD8 T cells in ankylosing spondylitis. TCRdb re-derived calls from the 5' RACE reads in MiXCR, one entry per CDR3 protein. The sample consists of fewer than 750,000 distinct CDR3 sequences, around a fifth of them appearing once. Specimen: blood, either unsorted or a sorted T cell fraction (not recorded which). These receptors were taken from a male donor with ankylosing spondylitis. Each CDR3 is given with its conserved first and last residue. A D gene is named only where the DNA matches it firmly. Part of the rows lack a size; the others show once, few, many or a class for expanded clones.

cdr3_aa cdr3_nt j_call v_call clone_size d_call
CASSYSGSSLTGELFF TGTGCCAGCAGTTACAGCGGGAGTTCCTTGACCGGGGAGCTGTTTTTT TRBJ2-2 TRBV6-2/TRBV6-3 NA TRBD2
CASSVGTGITGELFF TGTGCCAGCAGCGTAGGGACGGGTATTACCGGGGAGCTGTTTTTT TRBJ2-2 TRBV9 NA NA
CSAPGENQPQHF TGCAGTGCTCCTGGGGAAAATCAGCCCCAGCATTTT TRBJ1-5 TRBV20-1 NA NA
CASSLPGLAYEQYF TGTGCCAGCAGCCTACCGGGACTAGCTTACGAGCAGTACTTC TRBJ2-7 TRBV13 NA TRBD2
CASSVEVNANYGYTF TGTGCCAGCAGCGTAGAGGTGAACGCTAACTATGGCTACACCTTC TRBJ1-2 TRBV9 few NA
CASSSARNDNEQFF TGCGCCAGCAGCTCGGCTAGAAACGACAATGAGCAGTTCTTC TRBJ2-1 TRBV5-1 NA NA
CASSYSRTSGKNTGELFF TGTGCCAGCAGTTACTCTAGGACTAGCGGGAAGAACACCGGGGAGCTGTTTTTT TRBJ2-2 TRBV6-2/TRBV6-3 NA TRBD2
CASSLDPQGPFSPLHF TGTGCCAGCAGCTTAGATCCACAGGGGCCGTTTTCACCCCTCCACTTT TRBJ1-6 TRBV11-2 few TRBD1
CSADPQGGGNQPQHF TGCAGTGCCGACCCACAGGGTGGGGGCAATCAGCCCCAGCATTTT TRBJ1-5 TRBV20-1 NA NA
CASSFGDSLTDTQYF TGTGCCAGCAGTTTTGGGGACAGCCTCACAGATACGCAGTATTTT TRBJ2-3 TRBV27 few TRBD1
CASSLTSVSYNEQFF TGTGCTAGCAGCTTAACTAGCGTATCCTACAATGAGCAGTTCTTC TRBJ2-1 TRBV7-7 NA TRBD2
CASSQDLDRSNYGYTF TGCGCCAGCAGCCAAGATCTAGACAGATCGAACTATGGCTACACCTTC TRBJ1-2 TRBV4-1 many NA
CASSKGGAGSAYEQYF TGTGCCAGCAGCAAAGGGGGGGCAGGGTCTGCCTACGAGCAGTACTTC TRBJ2-7 TRBV21-1 NA NA
CASSQAYSYNEQFF TGCGCCAGCAGCCAAGCATACTCCTACAATGAGCAGTTCTTC TRBJ2-1 TRBV4-3 NA NA
CASSQDRGDSGISTDTQYF TGTGCCAGCAGCCAAGATCGTGGTGATAGCGGGATTAGCACAGATACGCAGTATTTT TRBJ2-3 TRBV3-1 NA TRBD2
CASSLVGPRGYTF TGTGCCAGCAGTCTTGTTGGGCCGCGGGGCTACACCTTC TRBJ1-2 TRBV12-3/TRBV12-4 many NA
CSARGLASTHIQYF TGCAGTGCTAGGGGCTTGGCTAGTACACACATTCAGTACTTC TRBJ2-4 TRBV20-1 many NA
CSVTAGGMETQYF TGCAGCGTAACCGCCGGGGGGATGGAGACCCAGTACTTC TRBJ2-5 TRBV29-1 few TRBD2
CASSLGTSRVQNEQFF TGCGCCAGCAGCTTGGGGACTAGCCGTGTCCAGAATGAGCAGTTCTTC TRBJ2-1 TRBV5-1 NA TRBD2
CASSLADRKAYEQYF TGCGCCAGCAGCTTGGCGGACAGAAAGGCCTACGAGCAGTACTTC TRBJ2-7 TRBV5-1 many NA
CASSSTGVARETQYF TGTGCCAGCAGTTCGACAGGGGTAGCCAGGGAGACCCAGTACTTC TRBJ2-5 TRBV28 few TRBD1
CASSQDELAGSTQYF TGTGCCAGCAGCCAAGACGAACTAGCGGGAAGTACGCAGTATTTT TRBJ2-3 TRBV4-2 NA TRBD2
CASSLFTGADDTQYF TGTGCCAGCAGCTTATTCACGGGAGCGGATGATACGCAGTATTTT TRBJ2-3 TRBV7-8 few NA